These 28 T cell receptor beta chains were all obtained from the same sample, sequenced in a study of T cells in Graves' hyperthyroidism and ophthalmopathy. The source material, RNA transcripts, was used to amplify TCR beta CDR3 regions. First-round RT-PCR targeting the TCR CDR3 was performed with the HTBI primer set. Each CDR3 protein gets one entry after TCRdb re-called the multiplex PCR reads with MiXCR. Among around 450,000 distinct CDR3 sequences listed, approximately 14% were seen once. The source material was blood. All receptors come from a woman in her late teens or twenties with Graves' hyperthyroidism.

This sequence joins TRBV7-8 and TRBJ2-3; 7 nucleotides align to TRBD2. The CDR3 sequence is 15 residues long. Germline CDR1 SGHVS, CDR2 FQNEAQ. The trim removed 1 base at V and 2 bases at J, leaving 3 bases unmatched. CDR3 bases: TGTGCCAGCAGCTTAGTGGCGGGGGTCACAGATACGCAGTATTTT. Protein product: CASSLVAGVTDTQYF.

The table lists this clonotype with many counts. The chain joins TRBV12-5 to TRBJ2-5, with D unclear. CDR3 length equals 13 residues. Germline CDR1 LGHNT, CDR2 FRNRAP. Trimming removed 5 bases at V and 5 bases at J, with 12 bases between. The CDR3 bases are TGTGCTAGTGGTGCTACCTTGTGGGAGACCCAGTACTTC. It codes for CASGATLWETQYF.

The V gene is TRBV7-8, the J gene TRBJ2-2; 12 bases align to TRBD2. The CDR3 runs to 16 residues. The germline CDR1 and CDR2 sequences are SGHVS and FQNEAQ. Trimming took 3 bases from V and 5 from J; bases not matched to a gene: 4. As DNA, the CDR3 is TGTGCCAGCAGCTTCTCAGGACTAGCGGGGACCGGGGAGCTGTTTTTT. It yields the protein CASSFSGLAGTGELFF.

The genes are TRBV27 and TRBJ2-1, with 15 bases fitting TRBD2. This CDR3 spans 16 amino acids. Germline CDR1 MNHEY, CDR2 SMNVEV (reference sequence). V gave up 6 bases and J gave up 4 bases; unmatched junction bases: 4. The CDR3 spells CASSAGTSGRYNEQFF. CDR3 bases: TGTGCCAGCAGCGCCGGGACTAGCGGGAGGTACAATGAGCAGTTCTTC.

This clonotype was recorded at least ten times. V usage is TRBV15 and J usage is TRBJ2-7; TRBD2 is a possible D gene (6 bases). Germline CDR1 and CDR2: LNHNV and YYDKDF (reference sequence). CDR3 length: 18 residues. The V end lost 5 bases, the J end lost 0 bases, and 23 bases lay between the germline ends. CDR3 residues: CATSPKSGAGILSYEQYF. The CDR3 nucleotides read TGTGCCACCAGCCCGAAGAGTGGAGCGGGTATACTCTCCTACGAGCAGTACTTC.

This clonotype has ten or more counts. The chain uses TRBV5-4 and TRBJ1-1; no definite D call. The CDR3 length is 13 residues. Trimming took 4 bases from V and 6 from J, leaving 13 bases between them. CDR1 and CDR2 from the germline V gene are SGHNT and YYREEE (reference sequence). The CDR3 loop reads CASSHPMGAEAFF. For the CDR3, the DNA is TGTGCCAGCAGCCATCCTATGGGCGCTGAAGCTTTCTTT. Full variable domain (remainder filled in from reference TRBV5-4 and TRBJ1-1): ETGVTQSPTHLIKTRGQQVTLRCSSQSGHNTVSWYQQALGQGPQFIFQYYREEENGRGNFPPRFSGLQFPNYSSELNVNALELDDSALYLCASSHPMGAEAFFGQGTRLTVV.

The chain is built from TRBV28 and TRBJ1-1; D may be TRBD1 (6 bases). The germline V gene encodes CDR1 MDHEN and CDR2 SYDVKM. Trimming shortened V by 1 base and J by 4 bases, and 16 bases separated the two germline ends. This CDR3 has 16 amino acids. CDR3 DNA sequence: TGTGCCAGCAGTTTATCGGGGGGCCCTGGGGTCACTGAAGCTTTCTTT. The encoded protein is CASSLSGGPGVTEAFF.

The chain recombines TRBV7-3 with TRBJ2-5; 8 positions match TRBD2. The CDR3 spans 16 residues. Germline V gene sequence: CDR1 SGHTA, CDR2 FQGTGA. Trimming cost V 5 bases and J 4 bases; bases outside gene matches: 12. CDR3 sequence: CASSLLGVAGRETQYF. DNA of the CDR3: TGTGCCAGCAGCCTTTTGGGAGTAGCGGGGAGAGAGACCCAGTACTTC.

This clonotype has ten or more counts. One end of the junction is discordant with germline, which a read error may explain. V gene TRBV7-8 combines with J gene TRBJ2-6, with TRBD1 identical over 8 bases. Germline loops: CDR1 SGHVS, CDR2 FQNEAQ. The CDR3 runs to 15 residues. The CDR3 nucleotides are TGTGCCAGCACCTTATGGACAGGGAGGGCCAACGTCCTGACTTTC. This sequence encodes CASTLWTGRANVLTF.

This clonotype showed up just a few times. The CDR3: CSARVVEKLFF. CDR3 nucleotides: TGCAGTGCTAGAGTTGTTGAAAAACTGTTTTTT. The chain is built from TRBV20-1 and TRBJ1-4; D is unresolved. The CDR3 is 11 amino acids. V gave up 1 base and J gave up 7 bases, with 4 bases separating them. Germline V gives CDR1 DFQATT, CDR2 SNEGSKA (reference sequence).

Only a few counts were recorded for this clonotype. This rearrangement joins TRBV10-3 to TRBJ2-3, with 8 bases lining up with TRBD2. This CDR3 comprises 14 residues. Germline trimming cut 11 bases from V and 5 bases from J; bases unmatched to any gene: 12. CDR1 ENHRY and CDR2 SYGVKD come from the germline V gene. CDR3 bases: TGTGCCTGTAGCCGGGGGGGCTTGGGAGATACGCAGTATTTT. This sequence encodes CACSRGGLGDTQYF.

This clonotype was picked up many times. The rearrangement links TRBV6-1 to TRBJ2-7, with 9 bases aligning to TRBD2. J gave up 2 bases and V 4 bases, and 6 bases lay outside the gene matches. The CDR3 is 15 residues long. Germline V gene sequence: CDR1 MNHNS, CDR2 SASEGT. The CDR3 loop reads CASSAERGAPYEQYF. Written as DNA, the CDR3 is TGTGCCAGCAGTGCAGAGCGGGGGGCCCCCTACGAGCAGTACTTC.

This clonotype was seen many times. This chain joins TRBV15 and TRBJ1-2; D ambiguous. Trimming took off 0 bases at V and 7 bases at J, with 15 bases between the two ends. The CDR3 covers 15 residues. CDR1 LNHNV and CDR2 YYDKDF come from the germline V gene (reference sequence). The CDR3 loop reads CATSRDGVLGGGYTF. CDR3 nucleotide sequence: TGTGCCACCAGCAGAGATGGGGTCCTGGGAGGTGGCTACACCTTC.

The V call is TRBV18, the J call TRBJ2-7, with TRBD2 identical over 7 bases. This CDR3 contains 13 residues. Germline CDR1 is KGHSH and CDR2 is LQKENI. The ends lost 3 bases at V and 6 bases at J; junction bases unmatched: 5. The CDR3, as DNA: TGTGCCAGCTCACCGTCAGGCGGGGGCGAGCAGTACTTC. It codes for CASSPSGGGEQYF.

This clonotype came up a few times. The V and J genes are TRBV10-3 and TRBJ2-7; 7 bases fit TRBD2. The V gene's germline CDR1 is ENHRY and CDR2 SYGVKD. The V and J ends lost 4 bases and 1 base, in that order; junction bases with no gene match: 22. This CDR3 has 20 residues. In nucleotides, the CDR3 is TGTGCCATCAGTGGAGGGTCTATGAGCGGGATCGAACGGTTTTCCTACGAGCAGTACTTC. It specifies CAISGGSMSGIERFSYEQYF.

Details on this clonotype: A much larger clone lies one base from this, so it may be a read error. The CDR3 DNA reads TGTGCCAGCAGCTTAGGGGAGGGCGAGCAGTTCTTC. Residues: CASSLGEGEQFF. The chain joins TRBV7-9 to TRBJ2-1; 7 nucleotides line up with TRBD2. Trimming cost V 1 base and J 10 bases; bases outside gene matches: 1. The CDR3 sequence is 12 residues long. Germline lookup yields CDR1 SEHNR and CDR2 FQNEAQ (reference sequence).

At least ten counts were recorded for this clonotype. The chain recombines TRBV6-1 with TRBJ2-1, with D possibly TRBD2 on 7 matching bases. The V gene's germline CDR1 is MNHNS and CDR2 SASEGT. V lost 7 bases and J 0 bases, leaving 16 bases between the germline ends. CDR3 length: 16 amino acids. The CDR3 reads CASIPKGGDSYNEQFF. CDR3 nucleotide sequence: TGTGCCAGCATCCCCAAGGGGGGGGACTCCTACAATGAGCAGTTCTTC.

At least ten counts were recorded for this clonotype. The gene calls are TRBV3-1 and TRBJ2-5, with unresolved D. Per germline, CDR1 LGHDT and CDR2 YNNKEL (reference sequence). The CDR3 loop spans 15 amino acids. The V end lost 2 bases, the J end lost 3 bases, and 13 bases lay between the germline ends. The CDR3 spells CASSQRVVAEETQYF. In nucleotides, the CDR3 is TGTGCCAGCAGCCAACGGGTAGTAGCAGAAGAGACCCAGTACTTC.

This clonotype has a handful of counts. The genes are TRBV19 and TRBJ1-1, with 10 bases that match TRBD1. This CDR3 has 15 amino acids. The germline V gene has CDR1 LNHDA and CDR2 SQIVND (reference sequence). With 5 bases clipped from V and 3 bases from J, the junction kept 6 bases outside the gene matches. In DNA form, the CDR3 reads TGTGCCAGTAGTTCATCGACAGGGGGCCACACTGAAGCTTTCTTT. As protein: CASSSSTGGHTEAFF.

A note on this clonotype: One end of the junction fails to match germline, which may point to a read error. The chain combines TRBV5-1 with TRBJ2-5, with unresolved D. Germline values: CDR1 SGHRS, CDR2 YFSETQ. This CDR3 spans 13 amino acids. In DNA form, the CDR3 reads TGCGTCAGCAGCCGAAACGTCCAAGAGACCCAGTACTTC. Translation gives CVSSRNVQETQYF.

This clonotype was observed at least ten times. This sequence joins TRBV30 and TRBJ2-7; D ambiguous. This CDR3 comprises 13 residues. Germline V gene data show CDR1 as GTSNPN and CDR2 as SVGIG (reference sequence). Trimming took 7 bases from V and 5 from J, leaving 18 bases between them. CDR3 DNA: TGTGCCTCGACCCGGGCCTCAGGCCACGAGCAGTACTTC. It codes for CASTRASGHEQYF.

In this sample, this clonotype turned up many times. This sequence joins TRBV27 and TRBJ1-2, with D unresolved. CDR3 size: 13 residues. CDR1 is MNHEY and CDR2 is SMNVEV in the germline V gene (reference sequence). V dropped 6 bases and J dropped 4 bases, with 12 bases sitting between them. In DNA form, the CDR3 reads TGTGCCAGCAGCCAGACTCCCCGCTATGGCTACACCTTC. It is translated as CASSQTPRYGYTF.

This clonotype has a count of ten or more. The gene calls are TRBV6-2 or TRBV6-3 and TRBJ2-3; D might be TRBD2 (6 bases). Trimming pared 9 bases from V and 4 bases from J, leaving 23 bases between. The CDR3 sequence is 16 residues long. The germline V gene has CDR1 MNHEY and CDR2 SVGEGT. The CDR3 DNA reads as TGTGCCAGTAGTCCGGGGCCCGGGGGTAACGCAGATACGCAGTATTTT. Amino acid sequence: CASSPGPGGNADTQYF.

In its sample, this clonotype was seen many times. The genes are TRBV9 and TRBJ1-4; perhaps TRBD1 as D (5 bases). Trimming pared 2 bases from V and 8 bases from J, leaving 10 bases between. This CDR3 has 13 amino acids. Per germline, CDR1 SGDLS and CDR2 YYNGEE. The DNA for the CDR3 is TGTGCCAGCAGCGTGGGGGACGCAGAAAAACTGTTTTTT. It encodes CASSVGDAEKLFF.

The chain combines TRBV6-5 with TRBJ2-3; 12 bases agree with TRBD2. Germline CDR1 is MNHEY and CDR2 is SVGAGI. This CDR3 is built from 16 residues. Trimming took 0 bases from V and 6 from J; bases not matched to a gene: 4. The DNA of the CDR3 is TGTGCCAGCAGTTACTCGTCTAGCGGGGGGGACGATACGCAGTATTTT. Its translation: CASSYSSSGGDDTQYF.

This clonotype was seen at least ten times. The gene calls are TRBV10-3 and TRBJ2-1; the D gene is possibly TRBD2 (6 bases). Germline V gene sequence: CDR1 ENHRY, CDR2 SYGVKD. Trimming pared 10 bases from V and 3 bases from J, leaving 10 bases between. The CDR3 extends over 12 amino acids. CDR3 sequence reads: CATSGLYNEQFF. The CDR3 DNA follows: TGTGCCACCTCGGGACTCTACAATGAGCAGTTCTTC.

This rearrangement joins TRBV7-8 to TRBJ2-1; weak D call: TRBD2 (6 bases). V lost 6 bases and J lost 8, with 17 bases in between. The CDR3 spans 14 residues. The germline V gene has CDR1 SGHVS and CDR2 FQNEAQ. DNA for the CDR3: TGTGCCAGCAGGACAGCGGGTCCTGCAGATGAGCAGTTCTTC. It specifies CASRTAGPADEQFF.

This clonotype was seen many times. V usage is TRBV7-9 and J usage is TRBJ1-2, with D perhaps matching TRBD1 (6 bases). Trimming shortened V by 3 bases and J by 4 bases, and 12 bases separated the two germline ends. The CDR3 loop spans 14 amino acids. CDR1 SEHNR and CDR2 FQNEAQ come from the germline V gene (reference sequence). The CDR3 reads CASSLGDIRYGYTF. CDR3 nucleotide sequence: TGTGCCAGCAGCTTGGGGGACATCCGCTATGGCTACACCTTC. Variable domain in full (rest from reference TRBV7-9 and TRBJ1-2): DTGVSQNPRHKITKRGQNVTFRCDPISEHNRLYWYRQTLGQGPEFLTYFQNEAQLEKSRLLSDRFSAERPKGSFSTLEIQRTEQGDSAMYLCASSLGDIRYGYTFGSGTRLTVV.